Below are 4 T cell receptor beta chains sequenced from a single sample in a study of T cell clonality in common variable immunodeficiency. Broader study findings: Fewer deletions and N-nucleotide insertions were reportedly seen in common variable immunodeficiency TCR beta sequences.

Their recognized antigens are unknown. This table comes from immunoSEQ multiplex PCR, and its TCRdb copy is limited to in-frame clones, with some not included. The sample is made up of some 34,000 clones, none counted only once. The specimen sequenced was peripheral blood mononuclear cells. These receptors came from a human donor with common variable immunodeficiency.

This clone was counted a few times. Coverage ceases 3 residues before the CDR3 finishes, and the germline J gene fills in the end. The gene calls are TRBV19 and TRBJ1-5, with 8 bases lining up with TRBD1. J gave up 7 bases and V 4 bases, and 9 bases lay outside the gene matches. This CDR3 is built from 15 residues. Looked up from germline, CDR1 is LNHDA and CDR2 is SQIVND (reference sequence). Incomplete CDR3 DNA: TGTGCCAGTAGTAGAACTCCAGGGGGCACCCAGCCC. It yields the protein CASSRTPGGTQP. The whole CDR3 is CASSRTPGGTQPQHF.

This clone has ten or more counts. The sequence runs out 3 residues before the end of the CDR3; the remainder is reconstructed from the germline J gene. The V and J genes are TRBV7-2 and TRBJ1-4; 10 positions match TRBD1. The CDR3 sequence is 15 residues long. Losses at the gene ends were 6 bases for V and 6 bases for J; bases not matched to a gene: 7. Germline V gene sequence: CDR1 SGHTA, CDR2 FQGNSA. The part of the CDR3 DNA that was read is TGTGCCAGCAGTCGTGACAGGGGGCGCGATGAAAAA. This encodes CASSRDRGRDEK. The CDR3, in full, reads CASSRDRGRDEKLFF.

In this sample, this clone turned up a few times. The read falls 3 residues short of the CDR3 end, and the missing part is taken from the germline J gene. The rearrangement links TRBV7-3 to TRBJ2-2; 9 nucleotides match TRBD2. The CDR3 sequence is 17 residues long. CDR1 is SGHTA and CDR2 is FQGTGA in the germline V gene. Trimming took 2 bases from V and 4 from J; bases not matched to a gene: 8. The part of the CDR3 DNA that was read is TGTGCCAGCAGCTTAGTAGCGGGAGTCCGCGTCACCGGGGAG. Its translation is CASSLVAGVRVTGE. The complete CDR3 protein is CASSLVAGVRVTGELFF.

This clone showed up many times. Read data end 3 residues before the CDR3 end; the end is taken from the germline J gene. The V gene is TRBV6-4, the J gene TRBJ1-1; D is possibly TRBD1 (6 bases). Trimming left V 6 bases short and J 2 bases short, with 10 bases between. The germline V gene has CDR1 MRHNA and CDR2 SNTAGT. The CDR3 runs to 13 residues. This chain's CDR3 is CASSAGTNTEAFF. The sequenced CDR3 bases are TGTGCCAGCAGCGCCGGGACAAACACTGAA.